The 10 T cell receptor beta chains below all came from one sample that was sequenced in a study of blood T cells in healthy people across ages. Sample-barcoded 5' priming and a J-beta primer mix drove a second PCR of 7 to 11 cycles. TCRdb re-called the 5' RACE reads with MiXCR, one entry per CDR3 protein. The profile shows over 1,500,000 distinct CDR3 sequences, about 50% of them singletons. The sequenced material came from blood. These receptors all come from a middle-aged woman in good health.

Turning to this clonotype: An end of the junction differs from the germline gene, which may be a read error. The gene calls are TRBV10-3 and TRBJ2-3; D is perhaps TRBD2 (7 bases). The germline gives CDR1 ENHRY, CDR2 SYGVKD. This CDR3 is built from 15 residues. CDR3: CAISDWGGPTDTRYF. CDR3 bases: TGTGCCATCAGTGATTGGGGGGGGCCCACAGATACGCGGTATTTT.

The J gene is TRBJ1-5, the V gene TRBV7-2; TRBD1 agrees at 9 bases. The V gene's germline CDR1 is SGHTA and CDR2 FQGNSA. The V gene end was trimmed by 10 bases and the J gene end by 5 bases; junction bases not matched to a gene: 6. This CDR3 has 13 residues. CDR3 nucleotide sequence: TGTGCCACCGGGGACAGGGTTGATCAGCCCCAGCATTTT. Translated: CATGDRVDQPQHF. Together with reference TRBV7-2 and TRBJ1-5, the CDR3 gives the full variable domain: GAGVSQSPSNKVTEKGKDVELRCDPISGHTALYWYRQSLGQGLEFLIYFQGNSAPDKSGLPSDRFSAERTGGSVSTLTIQRTQQEDSAVYLCATGDRVDQPQHFGDGTRLSIL.

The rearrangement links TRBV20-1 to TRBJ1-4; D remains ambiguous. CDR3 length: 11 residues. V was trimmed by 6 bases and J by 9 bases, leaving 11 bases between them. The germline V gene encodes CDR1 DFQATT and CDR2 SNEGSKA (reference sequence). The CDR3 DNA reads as TGCAGTGCCCCCGGAAGCAAAAAACTGTTTTTT. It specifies CSAPGSKKLFF.

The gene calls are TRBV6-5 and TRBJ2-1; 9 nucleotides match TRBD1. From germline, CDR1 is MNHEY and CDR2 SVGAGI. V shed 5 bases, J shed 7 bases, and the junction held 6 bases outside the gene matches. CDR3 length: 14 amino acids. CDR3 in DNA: TGTGCCAGCAGTCCGACAGGGGGTCCAAATGAGCAGTTCTTC. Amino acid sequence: CASSPTGGPNEQFF.

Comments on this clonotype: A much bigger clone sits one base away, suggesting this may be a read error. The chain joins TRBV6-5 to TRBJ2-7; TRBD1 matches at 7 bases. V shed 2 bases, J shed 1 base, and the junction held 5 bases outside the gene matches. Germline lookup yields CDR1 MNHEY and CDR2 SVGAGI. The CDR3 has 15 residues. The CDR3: CASSYAEQGSYEQYF. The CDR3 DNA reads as TGTGCCAGCAGTTACGCGGAACAGGGGTCCTACGAGCAGTACTTC.

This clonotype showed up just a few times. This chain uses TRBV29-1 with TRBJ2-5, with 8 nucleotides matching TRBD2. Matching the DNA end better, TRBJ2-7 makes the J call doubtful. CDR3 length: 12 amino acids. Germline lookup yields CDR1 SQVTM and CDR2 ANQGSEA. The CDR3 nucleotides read TGCAGCGTTGTTGGACTAGCACCCGAGCAGTACTTC. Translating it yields CSVVGLAPEQYF.

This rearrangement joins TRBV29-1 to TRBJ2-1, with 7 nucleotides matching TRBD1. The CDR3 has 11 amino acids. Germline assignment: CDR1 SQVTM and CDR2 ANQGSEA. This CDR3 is CFYTGDNEQFF. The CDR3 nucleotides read TGCTTTTACACAGGGGACAATGAGCAGTTCTTC.

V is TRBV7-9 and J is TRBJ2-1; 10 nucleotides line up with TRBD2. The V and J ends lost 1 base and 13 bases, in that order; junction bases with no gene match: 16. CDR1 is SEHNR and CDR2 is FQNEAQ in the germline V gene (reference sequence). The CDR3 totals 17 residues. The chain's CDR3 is CASSLELSSGSQETQFF. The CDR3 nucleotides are TGTGCCAGCAGCTTAGAATTGTCTAGCGGGAGCCAAGAGACCCAGTTCTTC.

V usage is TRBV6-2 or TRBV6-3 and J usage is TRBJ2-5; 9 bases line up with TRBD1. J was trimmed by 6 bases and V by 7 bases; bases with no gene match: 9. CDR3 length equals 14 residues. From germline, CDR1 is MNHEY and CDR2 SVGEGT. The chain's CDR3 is CASKGQGKGKTQYF. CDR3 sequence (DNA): TGTGCCAGCAAGGGACAGGGCAAAGGAAAGACCCAGTACTTC.

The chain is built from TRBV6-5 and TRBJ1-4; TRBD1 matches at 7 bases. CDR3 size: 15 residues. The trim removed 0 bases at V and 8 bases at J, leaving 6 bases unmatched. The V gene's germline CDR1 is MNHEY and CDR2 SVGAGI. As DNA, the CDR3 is TGTGCCAGCAGTTACTCGAACAGGGGAGGAGAAAAACTGTTTTTT. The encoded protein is CASSYSNRGGEKLFF.